This is a list of T cell receptor beta chains from one sample in a study of CD8+ T cells in alopecia areata. Repertoires were generated with immunoSEQ multiplex PCR, while TCRdb's copy carries only in-frame clones and drops some. The table records under 250,000 clones, around 62% of them present only once. Material: CD4+ T cells sorted from blood, obtained at week 0. The receptors derive from a human donor with alopecia areata. CDR3s include the opening cysteine and the closing phenylalanine or tryptophan. D genes are given only for firm matches. A row's size may be missing; if present it is once, few, many or a size class.

>TRBV6-4|NA|NA|19|TRBJ2-5
TGTGCCAGCGGACGGAACACCTTGGGACAGTCCGGTGGAGGGGAGACCCAGTACTTC
CASGRNTLGQSGGGETQYF
>TRBV5-1|TRBD1|NA|15|TRBJ2-3
TGCGCCAGCAGCTTGGAAAGCCGAGGGGGCGATACGCAGTATTTT
CASSLESRGGDTQYF
>TRBV6-5|NA|NA|13|TRBJ1-2
TGTGCCAGCAGCCCGGACAAAAGCTATGGCTACACCTTC
CASSPDKSYGYTF
>TRBV25-1|NA|NA|15|TRBJ1-6
TGTGCCAGCAGTCGGGGGGCCGGGTATAATTCACCCCTCCACTTT
CASSRGAGYNSPLHF
>TRBV29-1|NA|few|14|TRBJ2-6
TGCAGCGTTGATTTAGGGTCTGGGGCCAACGTCCTGACTTTC
CSVDLGSGANVLTF
>TRBV7-3|TRBD1|few|14|TRBJ1-1
TGTGCCAGCAGCCCTGGACAGGGTGGAACTGAAGCTTTCTTT
CASSPGQGGTEAFF
>TRBV6-5|TRBD1|NA|13|TRBJ1-1
TGTGCCAGCACCGCGTCAGGGGGCACTGAAGCTTTCTTT
CASTASGGTEAFF
>TRBV29-1|NA|many|13|TRBJ1-1
TGCAGCGTCAACAGGGAAACGTGGACTGAAGCTTTCTTT
CSVNRETWTEAFF
>TRBV30|TRBD1|few|17|TRBJ1-5
TGTGCCTGGAGTAGTATGGGGACAGGGGCCTACAATCAGCCCCAGCATTTT
CAWSSMGTGAYNQPQHF
>TRBV11-2|TRBD1|few|15|TRBJ1-2
TGTGCCAGCAGCGCTTTGACAGGGAAGGGGTATGGCTACACCTTC
CASSALTGKGYGYTF
>TRBV6-1|NA|NA|11|TRBJ1-5
TGTGCCAGCAGTGATTTTCAGCCCCAGCATTTT
CASSDFQPQHF